A single sample gave rise to the 16 T cell receptor beta chains below, sequenced in a study of blood T cell repertoires in COVID-19 (TCRdb year 2020). Library generation was performed with the immunoSEQ multiplex PCR assay. The table was pulled from immuneACCESS by TCRdb, which kept in-frame rearrangements only. Such tables lose some clones; where checked, under half of the loss comes from unresolved V genes, and the rest has no known cause. This sample gives roughly 50,000 clones in total; just over 85% of them show up just once. The ten biggest clones cover around 27% of the sample. Material: peripheral blood. The receptors were sampled from a human donor in a cohort sampled during active COVID-19.

This clone was seen a handful of times. The same CDR3 can be traced to other DNA sequences in this sample. The CDR3 protein is CASRPPGGRTDTQYF. CDR3 coding DNA: TGTGCCAGTAGGCCGCCAGGGGGAAGGACAGATACGCAGTATTTT. J is TRBJ2-3 and V is TRBV19, with 7 bases lining up with TRBD1. With V trimmed by 6 bases and J by 3 bases, 9 bases remained unmatched. This CDR3 has 15 amino acids. Germline values: CDR1 LNHDA, CDR2 SQIVND (reference sequence).

This chain connects TRBV7-8 to TRBJ2-1; D unclear. The CDR3 sequence is 14 residues long. Germline-derived CDR1 and CDR2 are SGHVS and FQNEAQ. The ends were cut back, 5 bases at V and 6 bases at J, with 14 bases in the middle. CDR3 region: CASSPYTLSNEQFF. DNA for the CDR3: TGTGCCAGCAGCCCTTACACCCTCAGCAATGAGCAGTTCTTC.

The chain has TRBV6-5 and TRBJ1-1; a weak D match, TRBD1 (6 bases). Germline V lookup: CDR1 MNHEY, CDR2 SVGAGI. The CDR3 runs 15 residues. Trimming took 0 bases from V and 4 from J, leaving 12 bases between them. CDR3 loop: CASSYSTGRLTEAFF. The CDR3 nucleotides read TGTGCCAGCAGTTACTCGACAGGACGCCTCACTGAAGCTTTCTTT.

V usage is TRBV10-3 and J usage is TRBJ1-5; perhaps TRBD1 as D (6 bases). CDR1 and CDR2 from the germline V gene are ENHRY and SYGVKD. The CDR3 has 16 residues. The CDR3 loop is CAWGRRENGRNQPQHF. In DNA form, the CDR3 reads TGTGCTTGGGGGCGCAGGGAGAATGGGCGCAATCAGCCCCAGCATTTT.

The V call is TRBV14, the J call TRBJ2-1; 10 nucleotides match TRBD1. J gave up 8 bases and V 5 bases, and 18 bases lay outside the gene matches. This CDR3 has 18 amino acids. CDR1 and CDR2 (germline): SGHDN, FVKESK. The CDR3 protein is CASSGRQGAFYYSDEQFF. Here the CDR3 DNA reads TGTGCCAGCAGCGGGCGACAGGGGGCTTTTTATTACTCAGATGAGCAGTTCTTC.

The chain has TRBV7-9 and TRBJ2-7; 7 nucleotides agree with TRBD1. The CDR3 has 14 residues. J gave up 3 bases and V 3 bases, and 5 bases lay outside the gene matches. Germline V gives CDR1 SEHNR, CDR2 FQNEAQ (reference sequence). CDR3 region: CASSFDPGGYEQYF. CDR3 bases: TGTGCCAGCAGCTTCGATCCAGGGGGCTACGAGCAGTACTTC.

This chain links TRBV19 with TRBJ2-1, with 7 bases lining up with TRBD2. The V and J ends lost 7 bases and 5 bases, in that order; junction bases with no gene match: 14. The CDR3 spans 16 residues. Germline assignment: CDR1 LNHDA and CDR2 SQIVND (reference sequence). CDR3 DNA: TGTGCCAGTACCTTGAATGGACTAGGATTCAACAATGAGCAGTTCTTC. It specifies CASTLNGLGFNNEQFF.

This clone has a single count. This chain links TRBV20-1 with TRBJ2-3, with 14 bases identical to TRBD2. CDR1 is DFQATT and CDR2 is SNEGSKA in the germline V gene (reference sequence). V lost 3 bases to trimming and J lost 2 bases; unmatched junction nucleotides: 10. CDR3 length equals 18 residues. CDR3 sequence (DNA): TGCAGTGCTAGTAAATCGGGACTAGCGGGAGCGTACACAGATACGCAGTATTTT. This translates into CSASKSGLAGAYTDTQYF.

This clone was detected only once. This chain links TRBV27 with TRBJ2-5; the D gene is possibly TRBD1 (6 bases). This CDR3 has 14 residues. CDR1 and CDR2 (germline): MNHEY, SMNVEV (reference sequence). Trimming left V 5 bases short and J 4 bases short, with 14 bases between. The CDR3 region is CASSLRQAGETQYF. DNA of the CDR3: TGTGCCAGCAGTCTACGACAGGCGGGAGAGACCCAGTACTTC.

This clone was detected a few times. The rearrangement links TRBV9 to TRBJ2-7; 9 nucleotides agree with TRBD1. CDR1 and CDR2 from the germline V gene are SGDLS and YYNGEE. With V trimmed by 3 bases and J by 0 bases, 7 bases remained unmatched. CDR3 size: 16 residues. CDR3 loop: CASSGRTGESSYEQYF. The CDR3 coding sequence is TGTGCCAGCAGCGGACGGACAGGGGAGAGCTCCTACGAGCAGTACTTC. Full variable domain (remainder filled in from reference TRBV9 and TRBJ2-7): DSGVTQTPKHLITATGQRVTLRCSPRSGDLSVYWYQQSLDQGLQFLIQYYNGEERAKGNILERFSAQQFPDLHSELNLSSLELGDSALYFCASSGRTGESSYEQYFGPGTRLTVT.

The rearrangement joins TRBV12-3 or TRBV12-4 to TRBJ2-2; 7 bases line up with TRBD1. V trimming: 3 bases; J trimming: 5 bases; junction bases outside the gene matches: 0. The CDR3 runs 13 residues. CDR3 in amino acids: CASSLTGTGELFF. CDR3 bases: TGTGCCAGCAGTTTGACAGGGACCGGGGAGCTGTTTTTT.

The rearrangement joins TRBV5-1 to TRBJ1-6, with TRBD1 as a possible D gene (5 bases). Deletions cut 0 bases from V and 7 bases from J, with 14 bases between. The CDR3 is 16 amino acids. Germline V CDR1 and CDR2: SGHRS, YFSETQ. CDR3 in DNA: TGCGCCAGCAGCTTGGGAGACAGTCAAAGGAATTCACCCCTCCACTTT. It specifies CASSLGDSQRNSPLHF.

This clone has only one observation. V gene TRBV5-1 combines with J gene TRBJ1-6; 12 nucleotides match TRBD1. V trimming: 4 bases; J trimming: 7 bases; junction bases outside the gene matches: 6. CDR1 and CDR2 (germline): SGHRS, YFSETQ. There are 16 residues in the CDR3. The CDR3 DNA reads as TGCGCCAGCAGCATGAAAGGGACAGGGGGCAATTCACCCCTCCACTTT. Amino acids: CASSMKGTGGNSPLHF.

V gene TRBV5-6 combines with J gene TRBJ2-3, with unresolved D. The V gene's germline CDR1 is SGHDT and CDR2 YYEEEE. V lost 0 bases to trimming and J lost 6 bases, with 11 bases between them. CDR3 length: 14 amino acids. CDR3 DNA sequence: TGTGCCAGCAGCTTGGAGCAGGATGTCGATACGCAGTATTTT. It specifies CASSLEQDVDTQYF.

This chain joins TRBV28 and TRBJ2-7, with a possible D match to TRBD2 (6 bases). CDR3 size: 15 residues. V was clipped by 6 bases and J by 5 bases, with 20 bases between them. Per the germline V gene, CDR1 is MDHEN and CDR2 is SYDVKM. CDR3 bases: TGTGCCAGCAGCCCTCCCTCGGGGGTGGGCGACGAGCAGTACTTC. Amino acids: CASSPPSGVGDEQYF. The complete variable domain, with remaining parts taken from reference TRBV28 and TRBJ2-7, reads DVKVTQSSRYLVKRTGEKVFLECVQDMDHENMFWYRQDPGLGLRLIYFSYDVKMKEKGDIPEGYSVSREKKERFSLILESASTNQTSMYLCASSPPSGVGDEQYFGPGTRLTVT.

The chain is built from TRBV18 and TRBJ2-1; a weak D match, TRBD1 (6 bases). Germline CDR1 and CDR2: KGHSH and LQKENI. V was trimmed by 2 bases and J by 3 bases, leaving 11 bases between them. CDR3 length: 15 amino acids. This CDR3 is CASSPWDNSYNEQFF. The CDR3 region has the DNA TGTGCCAGCTCACCATGGGACAACAGCTACAATGAGCAGTTCTTC.